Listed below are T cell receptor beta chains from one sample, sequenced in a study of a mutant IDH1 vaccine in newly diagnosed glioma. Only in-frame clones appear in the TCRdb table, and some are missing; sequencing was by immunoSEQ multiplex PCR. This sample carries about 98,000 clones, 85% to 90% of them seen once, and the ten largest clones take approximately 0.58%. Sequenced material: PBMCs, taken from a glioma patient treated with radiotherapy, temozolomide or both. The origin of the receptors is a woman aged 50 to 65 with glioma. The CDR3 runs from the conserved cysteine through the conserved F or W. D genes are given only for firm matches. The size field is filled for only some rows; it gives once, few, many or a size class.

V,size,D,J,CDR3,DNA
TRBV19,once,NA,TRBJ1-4,CASSPRTAGDEKLFF,TGTGCCAGTAGTCCACGGACAGCTGGGGATGAAAAACTGTTTTTT
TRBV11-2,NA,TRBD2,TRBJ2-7,CASSSSGAGLLYEQYF,TGTGCCAGCAGCTCCTCGGGAGCGGGGCTTTTGTACGAGCAGTACTTC
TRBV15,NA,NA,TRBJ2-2,CATSRGQRWAGTGELFF,TGTGCCACCAGCAGAGGGCAGAGGTGGGCGGGGACCGGGGAGCTGTTTTTT
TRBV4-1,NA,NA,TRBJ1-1,CASSQATGKKNTEAFF,TGCGCCAGCAGCCAGGCAACAGGGAAGAAGAACACTGAAGCTTTCTTT
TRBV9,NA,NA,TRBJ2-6,CASSVGSGANVLTF,TGTGCCAGCAGCGTGGGCTCTGGGGCCAACGTCCTGACTTTC
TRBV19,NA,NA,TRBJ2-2,CASSKIGDTGELFF,TGTGCCAGTAGTAAAATAGGGGACACCGGGGAGCTGTTTTTT
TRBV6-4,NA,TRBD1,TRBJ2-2,CASSYQGATGELFF,TGTGCCAGCAGTTACCAGGGGGCCACCGGGGAGCTGTTTTTT
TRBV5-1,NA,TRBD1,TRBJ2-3,CASSAGQGVEDTQYF,TGCGCCAGCAGCGCGGGACAGGGGGTTGAGGATACGCAGTATTTT
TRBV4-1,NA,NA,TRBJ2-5,CASSQVGAGETQYF,TGCGCCAGCAGCCAAGTGGGGGCAGGGGAGACCCAGTACTTC
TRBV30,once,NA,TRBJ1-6,CAWSAPGFSYNSPLHF,TGTGCCTGGAGTGCCCCTGGGTTCTCTTATAATTCACCCCTCCACTTT
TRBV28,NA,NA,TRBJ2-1,CASSFEASRYNEQFF,TGTGCCAGCAGCTTCGAGGCTAGCAGGTACAATGAGCAGTTCTTC
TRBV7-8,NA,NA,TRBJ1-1,CASSLSRDRSNEAFF,TGTGCCAGCAGCTTATCTAGAGACAGGAGCAATGAAGCTTTCTTT
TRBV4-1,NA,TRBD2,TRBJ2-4,CASSQPGLAGENIQYF,TGCGCCAGCAGCCAACCGGGACTAGCGGGAGAAAACATTCAGTACTTC
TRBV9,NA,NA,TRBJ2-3,CASSVGWGQGTDTQYF,TGTGCCAGCAGCGTAGGGTGGGGGCAAGGCACAGATACGCAGTATTTT
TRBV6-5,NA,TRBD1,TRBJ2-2,CASSVGQGSAGELFF,TGTGCCAGCAGTGTAGGACAGGGTAGTGCCGGGGAGCTGTTTTTT
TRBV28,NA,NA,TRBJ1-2,CASSLAAGYGYTF,TGTGCCAGCAGTTTAGCCGCGGGGTATGGCTACACCTTC
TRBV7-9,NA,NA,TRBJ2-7,CASSLTFSSYEQYF,TGTGCCAGCAGCTTAACCTTCTCCTCCTACGAGCAGTACTTC
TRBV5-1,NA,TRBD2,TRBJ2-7,CASGREGTLSEQYF,TGCGCCAGCGGGAGGGAGGGGACCCTCTCCGAGCAGTACTTC